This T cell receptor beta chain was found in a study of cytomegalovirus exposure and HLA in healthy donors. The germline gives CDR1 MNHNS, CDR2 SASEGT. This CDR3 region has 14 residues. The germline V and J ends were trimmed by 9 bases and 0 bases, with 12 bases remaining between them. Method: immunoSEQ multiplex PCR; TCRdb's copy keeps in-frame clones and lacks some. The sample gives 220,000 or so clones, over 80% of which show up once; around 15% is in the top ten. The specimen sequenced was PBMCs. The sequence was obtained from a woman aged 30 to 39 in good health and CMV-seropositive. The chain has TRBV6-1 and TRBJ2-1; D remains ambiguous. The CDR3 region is CASNLGDSYNEQFF. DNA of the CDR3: TGTGCCAGTAACCTAGGTGACTCCTACAATGAGCAGTTCTTC.